A single sample is the source of the 8 T cell receptor beta chains below, sequenced in a study of blood T cell repertoires in COVID-19. Assay: immunoSEQ multiplex PCR; the TCRdb copy retains only in-frame clones and omits some. Here the sample spans about 380,000 clones, roughly 91% being singletons. The material sequenced was PBMCs or T cells enriched from blood (not recorded which). The receptor set was obtained from a woman in her late teens or twenties who had recovered from COVID-19.

V gene TRBV30 combines with J gene TRBJ2-5; 11 nucleotides match TRBD2. Losses at the gene ends were 3 bases for V and 5 bases for J; bases not matched to a gene: 8. CDR1 and CDR2 (germline): GTSNPN, SVGIG (reference sequence). The CDR3 has 15 amino acids. The CDR3 region is CAWSGGSGGAETQYF. The CDR3 bases are TGTGCCTGGAGCGGAGGTAGCGGGGGGGCTGAGACCCAGTACTTC. Variable domain in full (rest from reference TRBV30 and TRBJ2-5): SQTIHQWPATLVQPVGSPLSLECTVEGTSNPNLYWYRQAAGRGLQLLFYSVGIGQISSEVPQNLSASRPQDRQFILSSKKLLLSDSGFYLCAWSGGSGGAETQYFGPGTRLLVL.

The chain has TRBV6-1 and TRBJ1-6; TRBD1 aligns across 7 bases. Germline CDR1 and CDR2: MNHNS and SASEGT. Unmatched junction bases numbered 5, after V lost 2 bases and J lost 7 bases. CDR3 length equals 15 residues. DNA of the CDR3: TGTGCCAGCAGTGAATTGGTCAGGGGGAATTCACCCCTCCACTTT. Its translation is CASSELVRGNSPLHF.

A few counts support this clone. V is TRBV27 and J is TRBJ2-1; tentatively, D is TRBD1 (6 bases). CDR1 and CDR2 (germline): MNHEY, SMNVEV (reference sequence). Trimming took 6 bases from V and 0 from J, leaving 12 bases between them. The length of the CDR3 is 15 residues. The CDR3 DNA follows: TGTGCCAGCAGCCCTGACAGGTACTCCTACAATGAGCAGTTCTTC. As protein: CASSPDRYSYNEQFF.

The rearrangement links TRBV15 to TRBJ2-1; 10 bases fit TRBD2. The CDR3 has 17 amino acids. Losses at the gene ends were 5 bases for V and 2 bases for J; bases not matched to a gene: 9. CDR1 LNHNV and CDR2 YYDKDF come from the germline V gene (reference sequence). The CDR3 DNA sequence: TGTGCCACCAGCGGATCCGGACTAGCGGTTACCTACAATGAGCAGTTCTTC. This gives the protein CATSGSGLAVTYNEQFF.

The chain is built from TRBV4-1 and TRBJ2-5, with D possibly TRBD1 on 6 matching bases. The CDR3 sequence is 19 residues long. Germline lookup yields CDR1 MGHRA and CDR2 YSYEKL. The V end was cut by 1 base, the J end by 2 bases, with 23 bases between. CDR3 loop: CASSQGANNPGESQETQYF. The DNA of the CDR3 is TGCGCCAGCAGCCAAGGTGCTAATAATCCAGGGGAGAGTCAAGAGACCCAGTACTTC.

The J gene is TRBJ2-3, the V gene TRBV24-1, with 7 positions matching TRBD2. Germline V gene sequence: CDR1 KGHDR, CDR2 SFDVKD. V was pared by 7 bases and J by 3 bases, with 9 bases of the junction left unmatched. The CDR3 length is 15 residues. Written as DNA, the CDR3 is TGTGCCACCAGCGATCGAAGCGGGGCTACAGATACGCAGTATTTT. Protein: CATSDRSGATDTQYF.

This clone was observed a handful of times. The chain links TRBV25-1 to TRBJ1-2, with D possibly being TRBD1 (5 bases). The CDR3 loop spans 15 amino acids. Germline CDR1 and CDR2: MGHDK and SYGVNS. Here the CDR3 DNA reads TGTGGGACGCTAGTGCAGGGCTCAAACCGTTCTGGCTACACCTTC. It codes for CGTLVQGSNRSGYTF.

This chain joins TRBV7-9 and TRBJ2-2; 9 bases align to TRBD2. J gave up 2 bases and V 6 bases, and 1 base lay outside the gene matches. The CDR3 length is 14 residues. Germline V lookup: CDR1 SEHNR, CDR2 FQNEAQ (reference sequence). The CDR3 bases are TGTGCCAGCAGTCTAGCGGGAAACACCGGGGAGCTGTTTTTT. It codes for CASSLAGNTGELFF.